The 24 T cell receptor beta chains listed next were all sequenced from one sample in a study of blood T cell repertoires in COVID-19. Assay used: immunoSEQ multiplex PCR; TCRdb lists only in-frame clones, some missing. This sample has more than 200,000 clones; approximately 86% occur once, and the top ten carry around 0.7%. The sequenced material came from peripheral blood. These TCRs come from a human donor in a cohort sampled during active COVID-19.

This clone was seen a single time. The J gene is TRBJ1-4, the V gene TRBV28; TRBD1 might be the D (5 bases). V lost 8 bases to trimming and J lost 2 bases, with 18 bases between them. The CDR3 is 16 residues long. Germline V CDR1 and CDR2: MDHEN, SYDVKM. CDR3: CASGTSGGMTNEKLFF. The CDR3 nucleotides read TGTGCCAGCGGGACCTCGGGAGGTATGACTAATGAAAAACTGTTTTTT. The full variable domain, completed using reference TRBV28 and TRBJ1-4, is DVKVTQSSRYLVKRTGEKVFLECVQDMDHENMFWYRQDPGLGLRLIYFSYDVKMKEKGDIPEGYSVSREKKERFSLILESASTNQTSMYLCASGTSGGMTNEKLFFGSGTQLSVL.

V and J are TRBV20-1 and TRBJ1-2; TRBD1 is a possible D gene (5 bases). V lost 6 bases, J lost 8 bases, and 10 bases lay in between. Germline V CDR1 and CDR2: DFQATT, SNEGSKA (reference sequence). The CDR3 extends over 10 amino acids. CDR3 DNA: TGCAGTGCCCAGGGTGAGGGCTACACCTTC. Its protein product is CSAQGEGYTF.

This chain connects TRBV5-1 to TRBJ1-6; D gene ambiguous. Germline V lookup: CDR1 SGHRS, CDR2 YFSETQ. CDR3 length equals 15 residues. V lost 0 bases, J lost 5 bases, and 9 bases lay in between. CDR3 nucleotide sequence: TGCGCCAGCAGCTTGGTTGCCGGAGATAATTCACCCCTCCACTTT. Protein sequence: CASSLVAGDNSPLHF. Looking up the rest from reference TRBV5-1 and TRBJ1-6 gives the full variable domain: KAGVTQTPRYLIKTRGQQVTLSCSPISGHRSVSWYQQTPGQGLQFLFEYFSETQRNKGNFPGRFSGRQFSNSRSEMNVSTLELGDSALYLCASSLVAGDNSPLHFGNGTRLTVT.

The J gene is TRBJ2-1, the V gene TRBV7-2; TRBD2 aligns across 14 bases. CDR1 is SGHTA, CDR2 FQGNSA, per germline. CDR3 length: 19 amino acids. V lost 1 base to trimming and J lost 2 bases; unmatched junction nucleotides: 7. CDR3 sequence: CASSLGGTSGRKTYNEQFF. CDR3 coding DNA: TGTGCCAGCAGCTTAGGGGGGACTAGCGGGAGAAAAACCTACAATGAGCAGTTCTTC.

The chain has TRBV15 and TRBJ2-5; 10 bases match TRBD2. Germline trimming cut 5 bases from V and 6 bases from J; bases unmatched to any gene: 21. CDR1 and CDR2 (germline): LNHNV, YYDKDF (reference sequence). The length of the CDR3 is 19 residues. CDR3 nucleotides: TGTGCCACCAGCGCCTGGGGAAGCGGGAGGGCCGGTGGGGGGAAGACCCAGTACTTC. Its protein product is CATSAWGSGRAGGGKTQYF.

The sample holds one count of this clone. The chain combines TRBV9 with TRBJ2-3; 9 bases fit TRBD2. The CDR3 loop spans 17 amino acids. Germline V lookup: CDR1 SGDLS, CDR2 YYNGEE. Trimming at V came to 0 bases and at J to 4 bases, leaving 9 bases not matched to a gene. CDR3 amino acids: CASSVAASGTRADTQYF. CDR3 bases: TGTGCCAGCAGCGTAGCGGCTAGCGGGACTAGGGCAGATACGCAGTATTTT.

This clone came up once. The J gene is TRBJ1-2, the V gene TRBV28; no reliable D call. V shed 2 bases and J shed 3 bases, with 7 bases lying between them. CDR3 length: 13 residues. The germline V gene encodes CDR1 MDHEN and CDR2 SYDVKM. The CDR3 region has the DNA TGTGCCAGCAGTTTAGACTCTTACTATGGCTACACCTTC. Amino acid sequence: CASSLDSYYGYTF.

The CDR3 reads CASSITGYQPQHF. CDR3 nucleotide sequence: TGTGCCAGTAGTATTACAGGGTATCAGCCCCAGCATTTT. The J gene is TRBJ1-5, the V gene TRBV19, with D perhaps matching TRBD1 (6 bases). The CDR3 contains 13 residues. Trimming stripped 3 bases from V and 5 bases from J, with 8 bases between. Germline V lookup: CDR1 LNHDA, CDR2 SQIVND (reference sequence).

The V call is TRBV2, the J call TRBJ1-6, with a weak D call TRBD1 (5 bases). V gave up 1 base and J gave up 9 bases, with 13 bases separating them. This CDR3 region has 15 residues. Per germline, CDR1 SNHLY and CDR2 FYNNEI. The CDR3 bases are TGTGCCAGCAGTGAAGGGGGCCTTGGAAGTTCACCCCTCCACTTT. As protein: CASSEGGLGSSPLHF. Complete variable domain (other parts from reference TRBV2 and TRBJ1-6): EPEVTQTPSHQVTQMGQEVILRCVPISNHLYFYWYRQILGQKVEFLVSFYNNEISEKSEIFDDQFSVERPDGSNFTLKIRSTKLEDSAMYFCASSEGGLGSSPLHFGNGTRLTVT.

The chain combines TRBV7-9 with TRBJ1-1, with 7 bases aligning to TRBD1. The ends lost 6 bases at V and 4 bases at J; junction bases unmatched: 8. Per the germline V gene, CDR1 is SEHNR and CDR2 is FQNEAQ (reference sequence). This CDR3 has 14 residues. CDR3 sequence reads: CASRGDRVVTEAFF. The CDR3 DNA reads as TGTGCCAGCAGGGGAGACAGGGTTGTCACTGAAGCTTTCTTT.

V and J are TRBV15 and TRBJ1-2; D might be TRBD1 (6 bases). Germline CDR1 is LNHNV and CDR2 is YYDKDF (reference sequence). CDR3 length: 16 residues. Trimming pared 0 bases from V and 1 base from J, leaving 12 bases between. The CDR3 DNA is TGTGCCACCAGCAGAGAACCGCAGGGGTTTAACTATGGCTACACCTTC. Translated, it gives CATSREPQGFNYGYTF.

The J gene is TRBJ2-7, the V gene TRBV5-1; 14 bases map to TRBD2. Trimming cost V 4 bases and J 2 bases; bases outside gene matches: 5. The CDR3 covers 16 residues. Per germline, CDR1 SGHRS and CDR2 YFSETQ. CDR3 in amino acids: CASSLQTSGGAYEQYF. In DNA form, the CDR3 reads TGCGCCAGCAGCCTCCAGACTAGCGGGGGGGCCTACGAGCAGTACTTC.

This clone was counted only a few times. The CDR3, as DNA: TGTGCCAGTACGACAGGGGGCACGTCTGAAGCTTTCTTT. Translation gives CASTTGGTSEAFF. This rearrangement joins TRBV11-2 to TRBJ1-1; 10 nucleotides match TRBD1. CDR1 SGHAT and CDR2 FQNNGV come from the germline V gene. This CDR3 contains 13 residues. V shed 9 bases, J shed 6 bases, and the junction held 7 bases outside the gene matches.

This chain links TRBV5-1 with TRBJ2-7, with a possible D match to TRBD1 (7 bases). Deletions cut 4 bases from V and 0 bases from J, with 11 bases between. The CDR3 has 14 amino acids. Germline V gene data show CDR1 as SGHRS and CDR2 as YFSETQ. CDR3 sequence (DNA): TGCGCCAGCAGCCGGGGGACAGACTCCTACGAGCAGTACTTC. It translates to CASSRGTDSYEQYF.

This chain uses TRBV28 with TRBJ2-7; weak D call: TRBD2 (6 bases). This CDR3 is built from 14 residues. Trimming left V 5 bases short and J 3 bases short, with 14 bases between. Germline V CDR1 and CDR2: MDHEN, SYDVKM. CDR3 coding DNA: TGTGCCAGCAGTATGCCGGGACTGAGCTACGAGCAGTACTTC. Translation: CASSMPGLSYEQYF.

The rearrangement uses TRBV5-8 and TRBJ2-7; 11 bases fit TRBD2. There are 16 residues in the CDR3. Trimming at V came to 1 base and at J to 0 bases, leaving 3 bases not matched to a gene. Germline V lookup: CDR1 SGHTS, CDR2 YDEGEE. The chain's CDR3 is CASSLKGLAASYEQYF. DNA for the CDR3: TGTGCCAGCAGCTTGAAGGGACTAGCGGCCTCCTACGAGCAGTACTTC.

The CDR3 region has the DNA TGTGCCAGCAGTTTAGCGGGGAGGAACACTGAAGCTTTCTTT. Its protein is CASSLAGRNTEAFF. This chain links TRBV28 with TRBJ1-1; D call uncertain. The germline CDR1 and CDR2 sequences are MDHEN and SYDVKM. This CDR3 has 14 amino acids. V lost 2 bases and J lost 1, with 8 bases in between.

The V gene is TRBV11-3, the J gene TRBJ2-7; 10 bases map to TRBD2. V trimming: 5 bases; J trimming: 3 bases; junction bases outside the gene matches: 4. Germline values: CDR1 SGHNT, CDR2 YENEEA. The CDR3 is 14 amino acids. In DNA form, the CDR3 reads TGTGCCAGCAGCGAGGGACTAGCGAACTACGAGCAGTACTTC. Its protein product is CASSEGLANYEQYF.

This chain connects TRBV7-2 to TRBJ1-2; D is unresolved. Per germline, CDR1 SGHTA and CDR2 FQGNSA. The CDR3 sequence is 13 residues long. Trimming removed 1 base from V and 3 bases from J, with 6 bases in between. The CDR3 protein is CASSLVGHYGYTF. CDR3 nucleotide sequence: TGTGCCAGCAGCTTAGTTGGGCACTATGGCTACACCTTC.

This chain's CDR3 is CASSYGQGHTEAFF. In DNA, the CDR3 is TGTGCCAGCAGTTACGGGCAGGGTCACACTGAAGCTTTCTTT. The chain uses TRBV6-5 and TRBJ1-1; D is possibly TRBD1 (5 bases). This CDR3 has 14 residues. Germline values: CDR1 MNHEY, CDR2 SVGAGI. Trimming removed 2 bases at V and 3 bases at J, with 10 bases between.

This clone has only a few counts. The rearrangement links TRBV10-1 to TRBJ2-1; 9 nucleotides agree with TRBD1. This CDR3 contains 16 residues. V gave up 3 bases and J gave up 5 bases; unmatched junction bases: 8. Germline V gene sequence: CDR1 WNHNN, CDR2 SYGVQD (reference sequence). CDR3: CASSDPGGTGNNEQFF. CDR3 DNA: TGCGCCAGCAGTGATCCTGGTGGGACAGGGAACAATGAGCAGTTCTTC.

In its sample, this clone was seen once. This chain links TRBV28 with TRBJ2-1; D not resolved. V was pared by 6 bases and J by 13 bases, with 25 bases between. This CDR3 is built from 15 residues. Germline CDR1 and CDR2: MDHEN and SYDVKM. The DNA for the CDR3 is TGTGCCAGCAGCCCCAAATTACGTAGCCCCCAGCAACAGTTCTTC. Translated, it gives CASSPKLRSPQQQFF.

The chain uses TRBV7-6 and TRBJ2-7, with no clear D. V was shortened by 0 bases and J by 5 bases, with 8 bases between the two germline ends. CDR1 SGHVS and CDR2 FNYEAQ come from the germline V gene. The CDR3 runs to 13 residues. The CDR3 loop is CASSLALGHEQYF. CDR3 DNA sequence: TGTGCCAGCAGCTTAGCGCTAGGCCACGAGCAGTACTTC.

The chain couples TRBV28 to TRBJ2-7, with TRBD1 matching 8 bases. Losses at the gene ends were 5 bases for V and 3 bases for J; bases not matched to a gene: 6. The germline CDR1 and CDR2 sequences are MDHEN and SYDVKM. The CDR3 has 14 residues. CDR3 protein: CASSLPGGLYEQYF. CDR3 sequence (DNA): TGTGCCAGCAGTCTACCAGGGGGCCTCTACGAGCAGTACTTC.